A selection of T cell receptor beta chains follows, all from one sample in a study of shared clonotypes between healthy human individuals. Sequenced by immunoSEQ multiplex PCR; TCRdb stores in-frame clones only, minus some. The profile shows 950,000 to 1,100,000 clones, about 75% of them singletons. Sequenced input: memory CD4+ T cells sorted from blood. The receptors were sampled from a man between 18 and 35 years old in good health. Each CDR3 is given with its conserved first and last residue. The D gene is left open where the match is weak. The size entry is marked missing in some rows and otherwise reads once, few, many or a size class.

.	TRBV6-5	.	TRBJ1-6	TGTGCCAGCAGTGACGGGCTCTATAATTCACCCCTCCACTTT	CASSDGLYNSPLHF
.	TRBV5-1	.	TRBJ2-5	TGCGCCAGCACCCCCGGAGGGAGCAGCCAAGAGACCCAGTACTTC	CASTPGGSSQETQYF
.	TRBV19	.	TRBJ1-1	TGTGCCAGTAGTCCTCGATGGACAGATATGAACACTGAAGCTTTCTTT	CASSPRWTDMNTEAFF
.	TRBV6-5	.	TRBJ1-5	TGTGCCAGCAAGGGTAGCAATCAGCCCCAGCATTTT	CASKGSNQPQHF
.	TRBV11-3	.	TRBJ2-2	TGTGCCAGCAGCCCCGGGGGGCTAGGGGGTAACACCGGGGAGCTGTTTTTT	CASSPGGLGGNTGELFF
.	TRBV6-1	.	TRBJ2-3	TGTGCCAGCAGTGAAACGAGGGGCACAGATACGCAGTATTTT	CASSETRGTDTQYF
.	TRBV30	.	TRBJ1-5	TGTGCCTGGAGTGTACGGTCCAGGGATCAGCCCCAGCATTTT	CAWSVRSRDQPQHF
TRBD1	TRBV10-3	once	TRBJ1-1	TGTGCCATCAGTGGGACAGGGGACACTGAAGCTTTCTTT	CAISGTGDTEAFF
.	TRBV13	.	TRBJ1-2	TGTGCCAGCAGCTTAAGGGGGACGGGTGGCTACACCTTC	CASSLRGTGGYTF
.	TRBV28	few	TRBJ1-5	TGTGCCAGCAGTTTGGGTCAGCCCCAGCATTTT	CASSLGQPQHF
.	TRBV5-4	.	TRBJ2-6	TGTGCCAGCAGCTTCTCGGATGGGGCCAACGTCCTGACTTTC	CASSFSDGANVLTF
TRBD1	TRBV5-1	once	TRBJ2-1	TGCGCCAGCAGCTTGGACGTTCAGGGGGCAGGCTACAATGAGCAGTTCTTC	CASSLDVQGAGYNEQFF
.	TRBV25-1	.	TRBJ1-1	TGTGCCAGCAGTGAACCCTCCAGGGCGGGGAAAGCTTTCTTT	CASSEPSRAGKAFF
.	TRBV28	.	TRBJ2-7	TGTGCCAGCAGTAATCCCGGGGGAACCTACGAGCAGTACTTC	CASSNPGGTYEQYF
.	TRBV6-5	.	TRBJ1-4	TGTGCCAGCAGTTACTCGGGGATTCCAACTAATGAAAAACTGTTTTTT	CASSYSGIPTNEKLFF
.	TRBV18	.	TRBJ1-5	TGTGCCAGCTCATCGTCAGCTAATAGCAATCAGCCCCAGCATTTT	CASSSSANSNQPQHF
.	TRBV30	.	TRBJ2-5	TGTGCCTGGAGTCGCCCTGGGCCTTCAGAGACCCAGTACTTC	CAWSRPGPSETQYF
.	TRBV4-1	.	TRBJ2-3	TGCGCCAGCAGCCAAGCGCGTCTTGGGGATTCAGATACGCAGTATTTT	CASSQARLGDSDTQYF
.	TRBV7-2	.	TRBJ2-2	TGTGCCAGCAGCTTAGTCGACTGGGAGCTGTTTTTT	CASSLVDWELFF
TRBD1	TRBV7-2	once	TRBJ2-5	TGTGCCAGCAGCCAAGGACAGGTCCCGGGGGAGACCCAGTACTTC	CASSQGQVPGETQYF
.	TRBV29-1	.	TRBJ1-1	TGCAGCGTTGAAGACACTTTTAACCTGGCCGAAGCTTTCTTT	CSVEDTFNLAEAFF
TRBD1	TRBV7-9	.	TRBJ1-1	TGTGCCAGCAGCTTAAACCCAACAGGGGAAAGGACTGAAGCTTTCTTT	CASSLNPTGERTEAFF
TRBD2	TRBV5-1	.	TRBJ2-5	TGCGCCAGCAGCTTGGTTAGCGGGATTGAGACCCAGTACTTC	CASSLVSGIETQYF
.	TRBV28	.	TRBJ2-3	TGTGCCGGCAGTTTACAGCCGCCTGGCGATACGCAGTATTTT	CAGSLQPPGDTQYF
.	TRBV9	.	TRBJ2-7	TGTGCCAGCAGCGTAGCTTGGTCGGTGAACGAGCAGTACTTC	CASSVAWSVNEQYF
.	TRBV6-5	.	TRBJ2-3	TGTGCCAGCAGTTACTCTAGGGCGGGGACAGATACGCAGTATTTT	CASSYSRAGTDTQYF
.	TRBV6-5	.	TRBJ2-7	TGTGCCAGCAGTGGCCGATGGGGGAACGACGAGCAGTACTTC	CASSGRWGNDEQYF
TRBD1	TRBV10-2	.	TRBJ2-7	TGCGCCAGCGCGGGACAGGCCTTCGGCGAGCAGTACTTC	CASAGQAFGEQYF
.	TRBV6-1	few	TRBJ2-2	TGTGCCAGCAGTGAAGATGGCAGAATCACCGGGGAGCTGTTTTTT	CASSEDGRITGELFF
.	TRBV20-1	once	TRBJ2-2	TGCAGTGGCCTTTTAGCTGGGGAGCTGTTTTTT	CSGLLAGELFF
.	TRBV11-1	many	TRBJ2-7	TGTGCCAGCAGCCCACTGAGCTCCTACGAGCAGTACTTC	CASSPLSSYEQYF
.	TRBV7-6	.	TRBJ2-7	TGTGCCAGCAGCTTAAATTCTCGGAACTCCTACGAGCAGTACTTC	CASSLNSRNSYEQYF
.	TRBV30	.	TRBJ2-7	TGTGCCTGGAGTTGGAGGGGAGGCTACGAGCAGTACTTC	CAWSWRGGYEQYF
.	TRBV6-1	.	TRBJ1-1	TGTGCCAGCAGGACGAGGGGCGCTGAAGCTTTCTTT	CASRTRGAEAFF
.	TRBV7-2	.	TRBJ2-1	TGTGCCAGCAGCCTCGGGGCGAGCAATGAGCAGTTCTTC	CASSLGASNEQFF
.	TRBV19	once	TRBJ1-1	TGTGCCAGTAGTATGGGGGTGTGGGAAGCTTTCTTT	CASSMGVWEAFF
.	TRBV18	few	TRBJ2-7	TGTGCCAGCTCACCTGGACCACCCTACGAGCAGTACTTC	CASSPGPPYEQYF
.	TRBV14	.	TRBJ1-4	TGTGCCAGCAGCCGACTGAGTTCGGGACGCTCAAGACCTCACGAACTGTTTTTT	CASSRLSSGRSRPHELFF
.	TRBV27	.	TRBJ1-1	TGTGCCAGCAGTTTATCACGGGGGCTGGGTGAAGCTTTCTTT	CASSLSRGLGEAFF
TRBD1	TRBV10-3	.	TRBJ2-7	TGTGCCACCAGACAGGGAAAATCCTACGAGCAGTACTTC	CATRQGKSYEQYF
.	TRBV14	.	TRBJ1-2	TGTGCCAGCAGCCTTGACAGGAGGGTCTACACCTTC	CASSLDRRVYTF
.	TRBV10-3	few	TRBJ1-1	TGTGCCATCAGTGATTTGGCAGGCAACACTGAAGCTTTCTTT	CAISDLAGNTEAFF
.	TRBV21-1	few	TRBJ2-1	TGTGCCAGCAGCAAAGGCGGCCTCAATGAGCAGTTCTTC	CASSKGGLNEQFF
.	TRBV2	.	TRBJ1-5	TGTGCCAGCACCCCCCAGGGTGGCGAAAATCAGCCCCAGCATTTT	CASTPQGGENQPQHF
TRBD2	TRBV7-2	few	TRBJ2-1	TGTGCCACTAGGACTAGCGTATACGGTGAGCAGTTCTTC	CATRTSVYGEQFF
.	TRBV5-1	.	TRBJ1-4	TGCGCCAGCAGCTTAGTAGGGTTTGAGGATGAAAAACTGTTTTTT	CASSLVGFEDEKLFF
.	TRBV5-1	.	TRBJ1-2	TGCGCCAGCAGCCTCGGGAGTCTCTATGGCTACACCTTC	CASSLGSLYGYTF
TRBD1	TRBV12-5	.	TRBJ2-3	TGTGCTAGTGGTTCCTTGACAGGGGTTGGGGGCACAGATACGCAGTATTTT	CASGSLTGVGGTDTQYF
.	TRBV6-5	.	TRBJ1-1	TGTGCCAGCTCGGGTGAAGCTTTCTTT	CASSGEAFF
.	TRBV29-1	.	TRBJ2-7	TGCAGCGTTGAAGATCCGGGTGGGAGCTCCTACGAGCAGTACTTC	CSVEDPGGSSYEQYF
.	TRBV30	.	TRBJ1-3	TGTGCCTGGAGCCTGGGGCCTGGAAACACCATATATTTT	CAWSLGPGNTIYF
TRBD2	TRBV18	.	TRBJ2-1	TGTGCCAGCTCACCAAGGGGGATAGCGGGGAAAACAGGAGCAAATGAGCAGTTCTTC	CASSPRGIAGKTGANEQFF
.	TRBV6-6	.	TRBJ2-7	TGTGCCAGCAGTTTCAATTCCTACGAGCAGTACTTC	CASSFNSYEQYF
.	TRBV2	.	TRBJ1-1	TGTGCCAGCAGTGAAGAGAAGAACACTGAAGCTTTCTTT	CASSEEKNTEAFF
TRBD2	TRBV15	.	TRBJ2-2	TGTGCCACCAGCAGAGATCGGACTAGCGGGAACACCGGGGAGCTGTTTTTT	CATSRDRTSGNTGELFF